Presented here are 2 T cell receptor beta chains from one specimen sequenced in a study of Graves' ophthalmopathy and Graves' hyperthyroidism. Transcripts of RNA were the source for amplifying TCR beta CDR3 regions. Following a first-round RT-PCR that used HTBI primers, a second-round multiplex PCR was carried out. From the multiplex PCR reads, TCRdb called clonotypes with MiXCR, one entry per CDR3 protein. The sample carries roughly 400,000 distinct CDR3 sequences, roughly 15% recorded once. The sample was peripheral blood. The receptors derive from a woman younger than 35 with stable Graves' hyperthyroidism.

Many counts were recorded for this clonotype. The chain links TRBV19 to TRBJ2-7, with D perhaps matching TRBD1 (5 bases). V was cut by 1 base and J by 5 bases, with 15 bases left in between. Germline CDR1 and CDR2: LNHDA and SQIVND (reference sequence). There are 15 residues in the CDR3. In DNA, the CDR3 is TGTGCCAGTAGTATAGTCAGCAGGGCTCGGGACGAGCAGTACTTC. Translated: CASSIVSRARDEQYF.

This clonotype was picked up many times. The chain recombines TRBV7-8 with TRBJ2-5; D is unresolved. This CDR3 is built from 17 residues. Germline assignment: CDR1 SGHVS and CDR2 FQNEAQ. V dropped 1 base and J dropped 1 base, with 16 bases sitting between them. In DNA, the CDR3 is TGTGCCAGCAGCTTAGACCGACTGCTTCGTCCCCAAGAGACCCAGTACTTC. This codes for CASSLDRLLRPQETQYF. Combining the CDR3 with reference TRBV7-8 and TRBJ2-5 gives the whole variable domain GAGVSQSPRYKVAKRGQDVALRCDPISGHVSLFWYQQALGQGPEFLTYFQNEAQLDKSGLPSDRFFAERPEGSVSTLKIQRTQQEDSAVYLCASSLDRLLRPQETQYFGPGTRLLVL.